These 7 T cell receptor beta chains came from one sample sequenced in a study of Graves' ophthalmopathy and Graves' hyperthyroidism. RNA transcripts provided the template for amplifying TCR beta CDR3 regions. The first-round RT-PCR employed HTBI primers together with the Qiagen OneStep RT-PCR kit. A multiplex PCR was then performed as the second round. TCRdb passed the multiplex PCR reads through MiXCR, listing each CDR3 protein once. The table has roughly 380,000 distinct CDR3 sequences, 15% seen once. The sample comprised peripheral blood. All receptors come from a woman younger than 35 with stable Graves' hyperthyroidism.

This clonotype has ten or more counts. This chain links TRBV24-1 with TRBJ2-2, with D unresolved. CDR3 length: 14 amino acids. The germline CDR1 and CDR2 sequences are KGHDR and SFDVKD. V was cut by 4 bases and J by 3 bases, with 8 bases left in between. Here the CDR3 reads CATSEVMDTGELFF. The CDR3 DNA reads as TGTGCCACCAGTGAGGTGATGGACACCGGGGAGCTGTTTTTT.

This clonotype was recorded many times. The chain is built from TRBV19 and TRBJ2-2, with D maybe TRBD1 (5 bases). Germline V gives CDR1 LNHDA, CDR2 SQIVND (reference sequence). The V and J ends lost 7 bases and 7 bases respectively, with 19 bases between them. This CDR3 is 15 amino acids long. CDR3 DNA: TGTGCCAGTACCCCAGGGATCCATCTACTCGGGGAGCTGTTTTTT. It encodes CASTPGIHLLGELFF.

V usage is TRBV18 and J usage is TRBJ1-6; 7 bases agree with TRBD1. V shed 4 bases and J 7 bases; nucleotides not matched to a gene: 10. Germline V lookup: CDR1 KGHSH, CDR2 LQKENI. This CDR3 region has 16 residues. The CDR3 here is CASSRSLGQTNSPLHF. CDR3 DNA: TGTGCCAGCTCACGCTCCCTGGGACAGACCAATTCACCCCTCCACTTT.

This clonotype showed up many times. The rearrangement uses TRBV7-9 and TRBJ2-5, with TRBD2 matching over 14 bases. The CDR3 has 15 amino acids. The junction had 11 bases not matched to a gene; V was cut back by 5 bases and J by 12 bases. The germline V gene encodes CDR1 SEHNR and CDR2 FQNEAQ (reference sequence). The CDR3 nucleotides read TGTGCCAGCAGCCCGCCCGGACTAGCGGGGGGTCGTGAGTACTTC. Translation: CASSPPGLAGGREYF.

The chain carries TRBV5-1 and TRBJ2-7; TRBD2 might be the D (6 bases). The CDR3 is 13 amino acids. The V gene lost 4 bases and the J gene lost 2 bases, with 10 bases spanning the gap. Germline V gene data show CDR1 as SGHRS and CDR2 as YFSETQ. The CDR3 loop is CASSGGTTYEQYF. For the CDR3, the DNA is TGCGCCAGCAGCGGGGGGACCACCTACGAGCAGTACTTC. Combining the CDR3 with reference TRBV5-1 and TRBJ2-7 gives the whole variable domain KAGVTQTPRYLIKTRGQQVTLSCSPISGHRSVSWYQQTPGQGLQFLFEYFSETQRNKGNFPGRFSGRQFSNSRSEMNVSTLELGDSALYLCASSGGTTYEQYFGPGTRLTVT.

This clonotype was found many times. This rearrangement joins TRBV7-6 to TRBJ2-7, with no clear D. The germline V gene encodes CDR1 SGHVS and CDR2 FNYEAQ. V lost 1 base, J lost 2 bases, and 9 bases lay in between. The CDR3 is made up of 14 amino acids. As DNA, the CDR3 is TGTGCCAGCAGCTTAGATGAAGGCGCCTACGAGCAGTACTTC. Encoded protein: CASSLDEGAYEQYF.

At least ten counts were recorded for this clonotype. The V call is TRBV27, the J call TRBJ1-2; D not resolved. The germline V and J ends were trimmed by 2 bases and 2 bases, with 12 bases remaining between them. The length of the CDR3 is 15 residues. Germline CDR1 reads MNHEY; CDR2 reads SMNVEV (reference sequence). CDR3 nucleotide sequence: TGTGCCAGCAGTTTACATCGGACGGGAAACTATGGCTACACCTTC. Amino acid sequence: CASSLHRTGNYGYTF.